This T cell receptor (beta chain) was recorded in a study of CD8 T cells in ankylosing spondylitis. Overall study results and limits: Reports say disease-linked clones showed up significantly more in matched ankylosing spondylitis synovial fluid. For ankylosing spondylitis blood, a TCR beta motif of roughly 8 highly homologous variants appeared characteristic.

This CDR3 is built from 15 residues. V was trimmed by 0 bases and J by 7 bases, leaving 13 bases between them. Per germline, CDR1 MNHEY and CDR2 SVGAGI. TCRdb reprocessed the 5' RACE reads via MiXCR and lists one record per CDR3 protein. The sample has 200,000 to 300,000 distinct CDR3 sequences; about 10% are singletons. Notes on this clonotype: What it binds is not known.

This TCR derives from a male donor with ankylosing spondylitis or in good health (not recorded which). Sequencing was carried out using blood, either unsorted or a sorted T cell fraction (not recorded which). This chain uses TRBV6-5 with TRBJ2-1; D is perhaps TRBD1 or TRBD2 (6 bases each). In nucleotides, the CDR3 is TGTGCCAGCAGTTACTCAGTGGGGGGCGGGAATGAGCAGTTCTTC. The encoded protein is CASSYSVGGGNEQFF.